These 10 T cell receptor beta chains were all obtained from the same sample, sequenced in a study of spatial heterogeneity in lung cancer. TCRdb re-called the 5' RACE reads with MiXCR, one entry per CDR3 protein. This table has around 120,000 distinct CDR3 sequences, more than 10% appearing once. Time point: blood at routine non-recurrence follow-up after resection. Frozen PBMC, nontumor lung or tumor provided whole RNA, which was sequenced unsorted. Here the sequenced sample was PBMCs, taken at follow-up. The receptors stem from a male donor with early-stage non-small cell lung cancer.

This clonotype came up a few times. The chain employs TRBV7-3 and TRBJ2-1, with D possibly being TRBD1 (5 bases). With 4 bases removed from V and 7 bases from J, the gap between germline ends came to 17 bases. CDR3 length equals 15 residues. CDR1 SGHTA and CDR2 FQGTGA come from the germline V gene. CDR3 loop: CASSSTSGRANEQFF. The CDR3 bases are TGTGCCAGCAGCTCAACATCGGGCAGGGCGAATGAGCAGTTCTTC.

This clonotype was observed many times. J is TRBJ1-6 and V is TRBV30; D might be TRBD1 (6 bases). The CDR3 spans 14 residues. V gave up 6 bases and J gave up 0 bases, with 9 bases separating them. Germline V lookup: CDR1 GTSNPN, CDR2 SVGIG (reference sequence). DNA of the CDR3: TGTGCCTGTAAACAGGGCTCCTATAATTCACCCCTCCACTTT. It is translated as CACKQGSYNSPLHF.

As for this clonotype: A much bigger clone sits one base away, suggesting this may be a read error. V is TRBV10-1 and J is TRBJ2-2; 8 bases are a match to TRBD1. The length of the CDR3 is 14 residues. Germline loops: CDR1 WNHNN, CDR2 SYGVQD (reference sequence). Here the CDR3 reads CASRQGVNSGELFF. The CDR3 region has the DNA TGCGCCAGCAGACAGGGGGTGAACTCCGGGGAGCTGTTTTTT.

This clonotype has ten or more counts. The chain uses TRBV11-2 and TRBJ2-3, with D perhaps being TRBD1 or TRBD2 (5 bases each). Trimming pared 0 bases from V and 6 bases from J, leaving 10 bases between. This CDR3 spans 14 amino acids. Germline loops: CDR1 SGHAT, CDR2 FQNNGV. CDR3 DNA: TGTGCCAGCAGCTTAGATTCGTGGGGGGATACGCAGTATTTT. This gives the protein CASSLDSWGDTQYF.

Many counts were recorded for this clonotype. This CDR3 reads CASSFRRENSPLHF. DNA of the CDR3: TGTGCCAGCAGTTTCCGCAGGGAGAATTCACCCCTCCACTTT. The chain uses TRBV27 and TRBJ1-6; D is possibly TRBD1 (5 bases). This CDR3 is 14 amino acids long. V was pared by 3 bases and J by 7 bases, with 10 bases between. The germline CDR1 and CDR2 sequences are MNHEY and SMNVEV (reference sequence).

This clonotype has just a few counts. The chain employs TRBV29-1 and TRBJ1-1, with D perhaps TRBD1 (6 bases). V gave up 6 bases and J gave up 10 bases, with 18 bases separating them. The germline gives CDR1 SQVTM, CDR2 ANQGSEA. This CDR3 has 12 residues. The CDR3 coding sequence is TGCAGCGTCGTACAGGGAGTTAAACGAGCTTTCTTT. Its translation is CSVVQGVKRAFF.

This clonotype was observed a handful of times. The V gene is TRBV27, the J gene TRBJ1-5, with a weak D call TRBD1 (5 bases). CDR3 length: 13 residues. V gave up 3 bases and J gave up 7 bases, with 10 bases separating them. Germline V CDR1 and CDR2: MNHEY, SMNVEV (reference sequence). The CDR3: CASSFSGLQPQHF. CDR3 sequence (DNA): TGTGCCAGCAGTTTTTCGGGGCTCCAGCCCCAGCATTTT.

This clonotype appeared a few times. The chain couples TRBV7-2 to TRBJ1-6; D is uncertain. In germline, CDR1 is SGHTA, CDR2 FQGNSA. Trimming removed 4 bases from V and 9 bases from J, with 4 bases in between. CDR3 length: 11 residues. The DNA of the CDR3 is TGTGCCAGCAGCTCCTCTTCACCCCTCCACTTT. As protein: CASSSSSPLHF.

V and J are TRBV5-1 and TRBJ1-2; 11 bases line up with TRBD1. This CDR3 has 13 residues. CDR1 SGHRS and CDR2 YFSETQ come from the germline V gene. J was trimmed by 8 bases and V by 4 bases; bases with no gene match: 4. The CDR3 spells CASSPWTGGGYTF. DNA of the CDR3: TGCGCCAGCAGCCCCTGGACAGGGGGCGGCTACACCTTC.

V usage is TRBV25-1 and J usage is TRBJ2-5, with D perhaps TRBD1 or TRBD2 (5 bases each). The V gene's germline CDR1 is MGHDK and CDR2 SYGVNS. The CDR3 contains 13 residues. With 9 bases removed from V and 3 bases from J, the gap between germline ends came to 14 bases. CDR3 sequence (DNA): TGTGCCAGTCAAGGGACGGAGAAAGAGACCCAGTACTTC. Amino acid sequence: CASQGTEKETQYF. Drawing the rest from reference TRBV25-1 and TRBJ2-5, the complete variable domain is EADIYQTPRYLVIGTGKKITLECSQTMGHDKMYWYQQDPGMELHLIHYSYGVNSTEKGDLSSESTVSRIRTEHFPLTLESARPSHTSQYLCASQGTEKETQYFGPGTRLLVL.